Listed here are 10 T cell receptor beta chains from one sample, sequenced in a study of CD8 T cells in ankylosing spondylitis. MiXCR, run by TCRdb on the 5' RACE reads, gives a single entry per CDR3 protein. The sample holds fewer than 400,000 distinct CDR3 sequences, about 15% seen once. The sequenced sample was blood, either unsorted or a sorted T cell fraction (not recorded which). The receptor source for this set is a male donor with ankylosing spondylitis or in good health (not recorded which).

This clonotype was recorded a few times. The chain uses TRBV6-1 and TRBJ2-1, with 13 bases aligning to TRBD2. V dropped 8 bases and J dropped 6; count of bases not matched to a gene: 7. The CDR3 consists of 15 residues. Per germline, CDR1 MNHNS and CDR2 SASEGT. The CDR3 loop is CASSTTSGGPNEQFF. Written as DNA, the CDR3 is TGTGCCAGCTCCACGACTAGCGGGGGGCCCAATGAGCAGTTCTTC.

As regards this clonotype: The germline gene is not matched at one end of the junction; a read error may be the cause. The chain links TRBV12-3 or TRBV12-4 to TRBJ2-1, with no clear D. This CDR3 region has 16 residues. The CDR3 coding sequence is TGTGCCAGCAGTCCCAACGACAAGAGCTCCTACAATGAGCAGATCTTC. Encoded protein: CASSPNDKSSYNEQIF.

In the case of this clonotype: The DNA is left out, because the CDR3 cannot be placed on it with certainty; the CDR3 is given as TCRdb lists it. The chain has TRBV5-6 and TRBJ2-2; the table's D call, TRBD1, was not checked against the DNA. Both ends counted, the CDR3 spans 16 residues. Germline V gene sequence: CDR1 SGHDT, CDR2 YYEEEE. The CDR3 loop reads CASSFGPGGITGELFF.

The rearrangement links TRBV11-3 to TRBJ2-1, with D unclear. Germline V gene sequence: CDR1 SGHNT, CDR2 YENEEA. Trimming stripped 0 bases from V and 4 bases from J, with 10 bases between. This CDR3 spans 15 amino acids. This chain's CDR3 is CASSLDGQPYNEQFF. DNA of the CDR3: TGTGCCAGCAGCTTAGATGGGCAGCCATACAATGAGCAGTTCTTC. Combining the CDR3 with reference TRBV11-3 and TRBJ2-1 gives the whole variable domain EAGVVQSPRYKIIEKKQPVAFWCNPISGHNTLYWYLQNLGQGPELLIRYENEEAVDDSQLPKDRFSAERLKGVDSTLKIQPAELGDSAVYLCASSLDGQPYNEQFFGPGTRLTVL.

The chain uses TRBV9 and TRBJ1-2; D gene ambiguous. There are 12 residues in the CDR3. The ends were cut back, 0 bases at V and 8 bases at J, with 8 bases in the middle. Germline V gives CDR1 SGDLS, CDR2 YYNGEE. In nucleotides, the CDR3 is TGTGCCAGCAGCGTAGGGGGAGAAGGCTACACCTTC. Its protein product is CASSVGGEGYTF.

The chain couples TRBV6-1 to TRBJ2-2, with 12 positions matching TRBD2. CDR1 is MNHNS and CDR2 is SASEGT in the germline V gene. This CDR3 contains 17 residues. V shed 6 bases and J 8 bases; nucleotides not matched to a gene: 13. CDR3: CASSITGLAGLGGELFF. The CDR3 DNA sequence: TGTGCCAGCAGCATTACCGGACTAGCGGGATTAGGTGGGGAGCTGTTTTTT.

This chain joins TRBV5-1 and TRBJ2-7; either TRBD1 or TRBD2 may fit D (5 bases each). Germline values: CDR1 SGHRS, CDR2 YFSETQ. The CDR3 runs 14 residues. Trimming removed 4 bases from V and 4 bases from J, with 15 bases in between. The CDR3 protein is CASSTGTAGYEQYF. The CDR3 nucleotides read TGCGCCAGCAGCACCGGGACGGCTGGGTACGAGCAGTACTTC.

The chain uses TRBV9 and TRBJ2-3; the match to TRBD1 covers 7 bases. CDR1 and CDR2 (germline): SGDLS, YYNGEE. CDR3 length: 15 residues. V shed 3 bases, J shed 5 bases, and the junction held 9 bases outside the gene matches. The DNA for the CDR3 is TGTGCCAGCAGCGCAAGACAGGGTGGGGAAGATACGCAGTATTTT. Translated: CASSARQGGEDTQYF.

In this sample, this clonotype turned up a few times. The chain couples TRBV7-2 to TRBJ2-1; D gene ambiguous. Trimming shortened V by 1 base and J by 7 bases, and 11 bases separated the two germline ends. The CDR3 length is 14 residues. Germline V lookup: CDR1 SGHTA, CDR2 FQGNSA. The CDR3 sequence is CASSLVVGENEQFF. Written as DNA, the CDR3 is TGTGCCAGCAGCTTAGTTGTGGGTGAAAATGAGCAGTTCTTC.

This clonotype has just a few counts. V usage is TRBV4-1 and J usage is TRBJ1-6, with D possibly TRBD1 on 5 matching bases. Trimming removed 0 bases from V and 7 bases from J, with 13 bases in between. There are 16 residues in the CDR3. Germline assignment: CDR1 MGHRA and CDR2 YSYEKL. CDR3 protein: CASSQDSRGRNSPLHF. The CDR3 nucleotides are TGCGCCAGCAGCCAAGATAGTAGGGGTCGGAATTCACCCCTCCACTTT.